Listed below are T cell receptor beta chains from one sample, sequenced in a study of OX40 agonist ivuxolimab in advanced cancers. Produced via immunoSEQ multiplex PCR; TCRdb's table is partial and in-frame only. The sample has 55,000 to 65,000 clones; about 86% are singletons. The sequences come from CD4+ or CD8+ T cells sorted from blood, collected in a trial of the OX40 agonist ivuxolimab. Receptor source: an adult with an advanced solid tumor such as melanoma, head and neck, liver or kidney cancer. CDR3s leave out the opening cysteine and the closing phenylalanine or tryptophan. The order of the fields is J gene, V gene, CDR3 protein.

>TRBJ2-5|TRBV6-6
ASSFARETQY
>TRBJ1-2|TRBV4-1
ASSQAGQGKNYGYT
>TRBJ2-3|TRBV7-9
ASSARRSSTDTQY
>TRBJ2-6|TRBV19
ASSPGRGAISGANVLT
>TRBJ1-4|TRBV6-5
ASSYSLTTNEKLF
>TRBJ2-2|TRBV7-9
ASSSPRTGVNTGELF
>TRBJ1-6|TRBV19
ASSISRSSYNSPLH
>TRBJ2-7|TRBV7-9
ASSFGQTYEQY
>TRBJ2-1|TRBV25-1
ASVVFINEQF
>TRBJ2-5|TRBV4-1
ASSLEAGGGALQETQY
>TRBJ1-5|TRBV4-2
ASSRDREQPQH
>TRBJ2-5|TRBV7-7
ASSPQYQETQY
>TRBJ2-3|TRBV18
ASSPTGQGGTDTQY
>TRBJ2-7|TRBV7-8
ASSLVVGGHHEQY
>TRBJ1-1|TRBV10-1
ASSPRTGGTEAF
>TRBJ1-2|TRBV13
ASSLYRDLSRYT
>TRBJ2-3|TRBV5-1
ASSLGDRGDTQY
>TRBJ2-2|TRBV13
ASSTRTGGDTGELF
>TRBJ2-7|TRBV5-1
ASSLRTGSSEQY
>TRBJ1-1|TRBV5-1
ASSGGQSLGTEAF
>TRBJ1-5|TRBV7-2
ASSRLSGAFNSNQPQH
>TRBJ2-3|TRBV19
ASSIEPNPTDTQY
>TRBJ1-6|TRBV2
ASRDRTRGSPLH
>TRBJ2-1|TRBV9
ASSERDREQF
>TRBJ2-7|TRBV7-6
ASSQDLIPTYEQY
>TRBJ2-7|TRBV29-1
SVVRQVPGSYEQY
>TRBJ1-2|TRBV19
ASSSGDPRSYGYT
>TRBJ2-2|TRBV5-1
ASSQIDRATGELF
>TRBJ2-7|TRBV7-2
ASSSLGTVSYEQY
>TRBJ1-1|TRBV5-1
ASSPRVGENTEAF
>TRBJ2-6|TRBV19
ASSLNLVPGANVLT
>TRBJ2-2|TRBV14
ASSPLGARGTGELF
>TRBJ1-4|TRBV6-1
ASSEPDRHKEKLF
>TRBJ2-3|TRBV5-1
ASSLALPTDTQY
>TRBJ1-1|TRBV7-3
ASSLQDNTEAF
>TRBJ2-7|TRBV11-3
ASSRTGGYEQY
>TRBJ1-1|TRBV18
ASSPPDMNTEAF
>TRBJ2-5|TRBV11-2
ASSYTSGGSQETQY
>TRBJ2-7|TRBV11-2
ASSSDRGYSYEQY
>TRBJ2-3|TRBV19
ASVPRAGTTDTQY
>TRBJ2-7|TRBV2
ASRDRLITYEQY
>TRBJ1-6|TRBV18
ASSPSAGGGGNSPLH
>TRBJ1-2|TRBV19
ASSISRGQLPRGYT
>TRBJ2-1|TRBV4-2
ASSQDGAGATYNEQF
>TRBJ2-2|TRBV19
ASSIFTGELF
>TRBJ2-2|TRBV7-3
ASSLGTGELF